This T cell receptor (beta chain) was identified in a study of cytomegalovirus exposure and HLA in healthy donors. CDR3 length: 15 residues. Trimming removed 7 bases at V and 5 bases at J, with 21 bases between. Germline loops: CDR1 MDHEN, CDR2 SYDVKM. The PCR had 60 Vbeta and 13 Jbeta primers. The method was immunoSEQ multiplex PCR; TCRdb's version includes in-frame clones alone and lacks a portion of them. The sample holds approximately 84,000 clones; roughly 74% are singletons and the top ten take roughly 2%. In the case of this clone: Its antigen is not known.

Study findings and constraints: Presence/absence analyses supposed approximately even sequencing depth among donors. What TCR beta sequences reportedly achieved was accurate prediction of HLA-A and HLA-B alleles in most subjects. Follow-up analysis later connected one missense variant in DCLRE1C with trimming of TCR beta V- and J-genes.

The TCR sequence derives from a middle-aged man in good health and CMV-seronegative. V and J are TRBV28 and TRBJ2-7, with D possibly being TRBD1 (6 bases). Sample: PBMCs. CDR3 sequence reads: CASTPFSQGPDEQYF. The CDR3, as DNA: TGTGCCAGCACCCCCTTCTCGCAGGGGCCAGACGAGCAGTACTTC.